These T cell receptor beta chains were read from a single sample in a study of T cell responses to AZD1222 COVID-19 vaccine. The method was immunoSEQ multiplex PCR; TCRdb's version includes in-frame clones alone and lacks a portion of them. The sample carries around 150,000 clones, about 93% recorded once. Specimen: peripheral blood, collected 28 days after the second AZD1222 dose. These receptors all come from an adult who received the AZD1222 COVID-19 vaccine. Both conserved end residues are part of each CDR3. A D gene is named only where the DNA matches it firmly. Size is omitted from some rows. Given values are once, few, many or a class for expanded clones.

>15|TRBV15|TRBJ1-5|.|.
TGTGCCACCTTTGGGCAGGATATTAGCAATCAGCCCCAGCATTTT
CATFGQDISNQPQHF
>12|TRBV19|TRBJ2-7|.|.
TGTGCCAGTAGAGGACAGTCCCACGAGCAGTACTTC
CASRGQSHEQYF
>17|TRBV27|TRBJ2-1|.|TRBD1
TGTGCCAGCAGGCCCCGTTCTGGGGGACAGGGGGTCAATGAGCAGTTCTTC
CASRPRSGGQGVNEQFF
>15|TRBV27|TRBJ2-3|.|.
TGTGCCAGCAGTTCCCCCGTGGGGGCCCAAGATACGCAGTATTTT
CASSSPVGAQDTQYF
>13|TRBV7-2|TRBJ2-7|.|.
TGTGCCAGCAGCTTTGGGGTTTTGGGCGAGCAGTACTTC
CASSFGVLGEQYF
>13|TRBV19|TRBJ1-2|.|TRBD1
TGTGCCACCTCCCCCGGGACAGACTATGGCTACACTTTC
CATSPGTDYGYTF
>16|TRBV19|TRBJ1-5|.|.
TGTGCCAGTAGTCCCCGGGCCGGTGGTAGCAATCAGCCCCAGCATTTT
CASSPRAGGSNQPQHF
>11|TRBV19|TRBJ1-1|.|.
TGTGCCAGTAGGGACATGAGGGGTGCTTTCTTT
CASRDMRGAFF
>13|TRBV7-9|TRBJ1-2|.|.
TGTGCCAGCAGCGGGGCCGGGTTTGCGGGCTACACCTTC
CASSGAGFAGYTF
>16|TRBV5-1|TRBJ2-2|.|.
TGCGCCAGCTCACTTACCGGGACACCGAACACCGGGGAGCTGTTTTTT
CASSLTGTPNTGELFF
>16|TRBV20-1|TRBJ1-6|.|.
TGCAGTGCTAGTTCGCAGAGAGATATGCTGAATTCACCCCTCCACTTT
CSASSQRDMLNSPLHF
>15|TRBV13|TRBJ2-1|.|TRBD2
TGTGCCAGCAGCTTCTGGCTAGCGGGAGGCGATGAGCAGTTCTTC
CASSFWLAGGDEQFF
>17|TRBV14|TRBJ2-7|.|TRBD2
TGTGCCAGCAGCCAAGAATCGACTAGCGGGAGGGCCTACGAGCAGTACTTC
CASSQESTSGRAYEQYF
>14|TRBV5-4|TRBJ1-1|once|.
TGTGCCAGCAGCTTGAAAGGGGCGAACACTGAAGCTTTCTTT
CASSLKGANTEAFF
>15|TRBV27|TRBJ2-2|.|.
TGTGCCAGCAGTGGGGTTTCCTGGGACACCGGGGAGCTGTTTTTT
CASSGVSWDTGELFF
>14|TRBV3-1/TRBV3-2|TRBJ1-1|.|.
TGTGCCAGCAGCCAGGCAAGTTTTGGCACTGAAGCTTTCTTT
CASSQASFGTEAFF
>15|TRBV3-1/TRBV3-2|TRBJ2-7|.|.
TGTGCCAGCAGCACGGCCCGACAGGCTTTCTACGAGCAGTACTTC
CASSTARQAFYEQYF
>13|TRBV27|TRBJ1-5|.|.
TGTGCCAGCCGACACCTACCGAATCAGCCCCAGCATTTT
CASRHLPNQPQHF
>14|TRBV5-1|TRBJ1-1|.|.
TGCGCCAGCAGCTCCCCGGTCGGGAACACTGAAGCTTTCTTT
CASSSPVGNTEAFF
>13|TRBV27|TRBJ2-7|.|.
TGTGCCAGCACAAGACCCGGTTGGAACGAGCAGTACTTC
CASTRPGWNEQYF
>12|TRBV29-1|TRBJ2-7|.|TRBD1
TGCAGCGAGGACAGGGGGCACTACGAGCAGTACTTC
CSEDRGHYEQYF